This TCR beta chain was found in a study of OX40 agonist ivuxolimab in advanced cancers. The CDR3 totals 17 residues. Trimming at V came to 0 bases and at J to 3 bases, leaving 4 bases not matched to a gene. Looked up from germline, CDR1 is ENHRY and CDR2 is SYGVKD. TCRdb keeps only in-frame clones here, not all; method: immunoSEQ multiplex PCR. The sample shows about 73,000 clones, around four fifths of them seen only once. Systemic immunosuppression or autoimmune disease history was grounds to exclude patients. This sequence was found in an adult with an advanced solid tumor such as melanoma, head and neck, liver or kidney cancer. Material: CD4+ or CD8+ T cells sorted from blood, obtained in a trial of the OX40 agonist ivuxolimab. This chain joins TRBV10-3 and TRBJ2-7; 14 bases agree with TRBD2. Written as DNA, the CDR3 is TGTGCCATCAGTGAGTCGACTAGCGGGAGGGCACGCTACGAGCAGTACTTC. Protein: CAISESTSGRARYEQYF.